This section outlines one T cell receptor beta chain sequence together with its context. Its antigen is not identified. The data were obtained in a study of a mutant IDH1 vaccine in newly diagnosed glioma. Study-level information: The start of vaccination came 4-6 weeks after radiotherapy alone, or with temozolomide cycles. Treated patients were around 60% male, around 38% female, mean age about 41 years. The study's findings and limits: Of the patients, 80% to 95% had vaccine-induced immune responses.

Generated by immunoSEQ multiplex PCR, the TCRdb table keeps only in-frame clones and is missing some. Of fewer than 60,000 clones listed, about 65% are singletons. The CDR3 is 11 amino acids. Germline values: CDR1 GTSNPN, CDR2 SVGIG (reference sequence). The V end was cut by 6 bases, the J end by 5 bases, with 11 bases between. Time point: week 47, end of study. In the vaccine, a single dose held 300 ug of the mutant IDH1 20-mer peptide, along with topical imiquimod. During weeks 1, 3, 5, 7, 11, 15, 19 and 23, patients received eight vaccinations. The sequenced sample was peripheral blood mononuclear cells (PBMCs), obtained from a glioma patient whose treatment included an IDH1 peptide vaccine. The V gene is TRBV30, the J gene TRBJ2-7, with D perhaps matching TRBD2 (5 bases). The receptor's source is a man aged 40-50 years with glioma. Some clones in this sample may be carry-over from other donors' samples. This CDR3 is CACYGSDEQYF. The CDR3 coding sequence is TGTGCCTGTTACGGTAGCGACGAGCAGTACTTC.